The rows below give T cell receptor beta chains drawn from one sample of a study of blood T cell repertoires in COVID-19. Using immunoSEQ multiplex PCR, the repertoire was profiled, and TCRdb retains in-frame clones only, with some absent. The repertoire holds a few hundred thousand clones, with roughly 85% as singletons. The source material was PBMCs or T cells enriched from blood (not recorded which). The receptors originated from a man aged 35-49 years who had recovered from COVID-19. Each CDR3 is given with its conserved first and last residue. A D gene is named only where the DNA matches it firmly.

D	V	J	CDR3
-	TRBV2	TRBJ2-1	CASSPLAGYEQFF
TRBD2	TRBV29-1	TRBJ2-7	CSVESAGGPYEQYF
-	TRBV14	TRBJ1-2	CASSGQPNYGYTF
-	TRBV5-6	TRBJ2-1	CASSSEGRSYNEQFF
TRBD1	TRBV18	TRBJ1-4	CASSLNEGTGPAVF
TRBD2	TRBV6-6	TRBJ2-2	CASFWGGNTGELFF
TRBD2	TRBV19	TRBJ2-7	CASSIASREVDEQYF
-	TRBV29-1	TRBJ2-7	CSVDVTPGEQYF
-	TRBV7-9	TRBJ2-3	CASGRGSDTQYF
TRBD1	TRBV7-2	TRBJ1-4	CASSLTWTGSNEKLFF
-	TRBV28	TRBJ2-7	CASSLRWSTYTEGGSHEQYF
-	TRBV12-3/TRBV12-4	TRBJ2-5	CASSSNIGGTQYF
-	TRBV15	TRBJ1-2	CATSPDQGSYGYTF
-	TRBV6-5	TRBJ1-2	CASSYQRTDNYGYTF
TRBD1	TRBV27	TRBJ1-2	CASSPETGTYGYTF
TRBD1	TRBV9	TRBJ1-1	CASSGTGGTNTEAFF
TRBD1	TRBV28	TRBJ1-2	CASSWGKGQKGYTF
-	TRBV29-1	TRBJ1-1	CSVVLRVWTTEAFF
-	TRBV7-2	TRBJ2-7	CASSLSGYEQYF
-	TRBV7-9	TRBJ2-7	CASREAGESYEQYF
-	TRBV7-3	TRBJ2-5	CASSLMPGVQETQYF
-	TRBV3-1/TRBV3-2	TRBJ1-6	CASSQGWRTEYNSPLHF
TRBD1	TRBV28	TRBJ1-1	CASSLDGQGETEAFF
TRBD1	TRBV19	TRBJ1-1	CASRDRGTEAFF
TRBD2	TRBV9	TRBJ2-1	CASSPREAVYNEQFF
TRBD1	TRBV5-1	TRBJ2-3	CASSVTGVTDTQYF
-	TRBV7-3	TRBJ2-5	CASSFGERETQYF
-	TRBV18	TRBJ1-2	CASSPVEGSGGYTF
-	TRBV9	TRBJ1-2	CASSVGGMGQGYTF
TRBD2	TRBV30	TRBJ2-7	CAWSAISLGTSGFPYEQYF
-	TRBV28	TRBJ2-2	CATRDSGELFF
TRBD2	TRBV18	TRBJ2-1	CASSGLASYNEQFF
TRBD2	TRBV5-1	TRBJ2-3	CASSLTSGQSTDTQYF
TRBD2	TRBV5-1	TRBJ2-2	CASRLAGTNTGELFF
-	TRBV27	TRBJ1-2	CASSDGAQSYGYTF
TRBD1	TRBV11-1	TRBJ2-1	CASSQQGMDNEQFF
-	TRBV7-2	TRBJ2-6	CASSPRTAGANVLTF
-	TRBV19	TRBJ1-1	CASSPQSMNTEAFF
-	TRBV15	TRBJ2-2	CATSRLGANANTGELFF
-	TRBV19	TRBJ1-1	CASTAGWGGLSEAFF